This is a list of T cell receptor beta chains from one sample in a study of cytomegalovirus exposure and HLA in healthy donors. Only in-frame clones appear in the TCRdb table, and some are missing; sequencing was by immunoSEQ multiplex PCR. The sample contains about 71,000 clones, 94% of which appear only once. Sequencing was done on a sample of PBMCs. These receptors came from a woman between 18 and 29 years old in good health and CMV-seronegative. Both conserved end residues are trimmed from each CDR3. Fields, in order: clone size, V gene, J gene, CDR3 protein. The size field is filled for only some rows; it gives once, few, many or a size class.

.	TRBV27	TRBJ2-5	ASTAAGNQETQY
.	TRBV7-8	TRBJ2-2	ASSLGLAGGPSGELF
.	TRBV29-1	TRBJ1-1	SARTGTTEAF
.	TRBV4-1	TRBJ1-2	ASSQFPRETAGGYT
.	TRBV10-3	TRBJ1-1	AISTGNTEAF
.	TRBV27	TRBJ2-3	ASSLAGVGTDTQY
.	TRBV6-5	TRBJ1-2	ASSQAHTGEGYT
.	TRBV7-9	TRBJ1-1	ASSPRGTENTEAF
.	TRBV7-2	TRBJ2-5	ASSLETRGQETQY
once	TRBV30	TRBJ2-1	AWSAGPGLAREFAYNEQF
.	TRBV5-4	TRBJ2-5	ASSSPGLAGGLETQY
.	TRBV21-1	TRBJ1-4	ASTLDRGLATNEKLF
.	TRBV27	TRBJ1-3	ASSQTQGGSGNTIY
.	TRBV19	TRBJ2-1	ASREATRGEQF
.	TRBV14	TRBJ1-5	ASSDYNQPQH
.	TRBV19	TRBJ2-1	ASTQTSGTYNEQF
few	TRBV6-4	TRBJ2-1	ASSDSAGGGGEQF
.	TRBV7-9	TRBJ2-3	ASSRPGTGGSDTQY
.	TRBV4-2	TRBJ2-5	ASSPVAGGPLQTQY
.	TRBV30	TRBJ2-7	ALGRGFGTEQY
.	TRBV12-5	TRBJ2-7	ASGVNYEQY
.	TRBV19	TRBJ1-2	ASSIVGAGNYGYT
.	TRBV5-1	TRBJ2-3	ASSEPLAGGLTDTQY
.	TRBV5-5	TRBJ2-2	ASSRISLGAGELF
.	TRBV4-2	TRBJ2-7	ASSEGQGPTYEQY
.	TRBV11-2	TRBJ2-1	ASSFGGLAGGLYNEQF
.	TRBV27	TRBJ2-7	ASSLTGTALREQY
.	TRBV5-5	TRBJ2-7	ASSLTGQGANEQY
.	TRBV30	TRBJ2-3	AQRQGADTQY
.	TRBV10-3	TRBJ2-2	AISAGLARTGELF